The present entry profiles one T cell receptor beta chain with its context. Authors' processing steps: The assay estimated nucleated cells by amplifying reference gene primers. The repertoire was sequenced with immunoSEQ multiplex PCR; TCRdb's copy has only in-frame clones and lacks some. V, J and clone size are those of that table, while D and trimming were read from the DNA. The table shows fewer than 150,000 clones, with more than 70% occurring only once. These data come from a study of blood T cell repertoires in COVID-19. Study-level information: Acute and convalescent COVID-19 samples came from the United States, Italy and Spain. PBMCs, B-cell-depleted T cells, or T cells were the source of the cDNA or gDNA that made up the material.

CDR3 length: 15 amino acids. V gave up 3 bases and J gave up 5 bases, with 13 bases separating them. Germline V gene sequence: CDR1 MNHNS, CDR2 SASEGT. This TCR was recovered from a human donor in a cohort sampled during active COVID-19. The J gene is TRBJ1-4, the V gene TRBV6-1; D is unclear. The sample taken for sequencing was peripheral blood. The CDR3 coding sequence is TGTGCCAGCAGTGATTTGGCGGGCAACAATGAAAAACTGTTTTTT. Encoded protein: CASSDLAGNNEKLFF.